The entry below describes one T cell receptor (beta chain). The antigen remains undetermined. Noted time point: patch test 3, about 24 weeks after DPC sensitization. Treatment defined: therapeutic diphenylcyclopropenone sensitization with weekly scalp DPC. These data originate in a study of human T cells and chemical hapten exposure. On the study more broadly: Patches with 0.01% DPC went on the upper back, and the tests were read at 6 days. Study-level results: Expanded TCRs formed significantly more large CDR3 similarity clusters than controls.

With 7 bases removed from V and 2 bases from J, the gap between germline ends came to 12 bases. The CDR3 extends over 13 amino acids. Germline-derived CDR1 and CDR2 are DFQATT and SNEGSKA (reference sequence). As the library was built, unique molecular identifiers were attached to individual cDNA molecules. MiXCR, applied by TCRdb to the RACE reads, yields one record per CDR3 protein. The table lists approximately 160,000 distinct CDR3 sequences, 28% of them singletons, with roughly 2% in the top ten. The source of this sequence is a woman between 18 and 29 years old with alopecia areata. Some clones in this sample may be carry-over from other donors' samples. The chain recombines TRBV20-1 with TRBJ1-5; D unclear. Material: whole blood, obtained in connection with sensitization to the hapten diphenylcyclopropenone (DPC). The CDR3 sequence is CSGQPYGNQPQHF. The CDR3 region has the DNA TGCAGTGGGCAGCCTTATGGCAATCAGCCCCAGCATTTT.